Below are 4 T cell receptor beta chains sequenced from a single sample in a study of early T cells in non-severe SARS-CoV-2 infection. TCRdb independently ran MiXCR on the 5' RACE reads; one entry per CDR3 protein. The table includes approximately 70,000 distinct CDR3 sequences, less than 5.5% detected once. This material consisted of whole blood, taken at baseline. All receptors derive from an adult who was a healthcare worker with PCR-confirmed SARS-CoV-2 infection or an uninfected control (not recorded which).

Ten or more counts support this clonotype. For the CDR3, the DNA is TGTGCCAGCAGCCGTGGACTAGCGGGAGTGCAGTTCTTC. It yields the protein CASSRGLAGVQFF. The rearrangement uses TRBV7-8 and TRBJ2-1; TRBD2 matches at 13 bases. The length of the CDR3 is 13 residues. The germline V gene has CDR1 SGHVS and CDR2 FQNEAQ. The V segment lost 5 bases and the J segment 12 bases; nucleotides outside the gene matches: 4.

The chain has TRBV20-1 and TRBJ2-1, with 14 nucleotides matching TRBD2. Losses at the gene ends were 1 base for V and 5 bases for J; bases not matched to a gene: 10. From germline, CDR1 is DFQATT and CDR2 SNEGSKA (reference sequence). This CDR3 comprises 18 residues. The CDR3 reads CSARGRGLAGVKDNEQFF. The CDR3 nucleotides read TGCAGTGCTAGAGGGAGGGGACTAGCGGGAGTGAAGGACAATGAGCAGTTCTTC.

Ten or more counts support this clonotype. CDR3 DNA sequence: TGTGCCAGCAGTTTGGGAGGACAATATAGCAATCAGCCCCAGCATTTT. Protein sequence: CASSLGGQYSNQPQHF. The chain links TRBV12-3 or TRBV12-4 to TRBJ1-5; tentative D call: TRBD1 (5 bases). V shed 3 bases and J shed 0 bases, with 12 bases lying between them. The CDR3 consists of 16 residues.

This clonotype was detected a few times. This rearrangement joins TRBV18 to TRBJ1-5; D not certain. V shed 4 bases and J shed 2 bases, with 9 bases lying between them. This CDR3 contains 14 residues. Germline V gene sequence: CDR1 KGHSH, CDR2 LQKENI. The DNA for the CDR3 is TGTGCCAGCTCACGTGCCGGGGGCAATCAGCCCCAGCATTTT. The encoded protein is CASSRAGGNQPQHF.